The 17 T cell receptor beta chains below come from one sample, sequenced in a study of blood T cell repertoires in COVID-19. Clones were read by immunoSEQ multiplex PCR, and TCRdb kept only the in-frame ones, dropping some. This sample carries 45,000 to 60,000 clones, under 95% of them seen once, and the ten largest clones take 2.5% to 3.5%. The specimen was peripheral blood. These TCRs come from a man in his fifties with acute or convalescent COVID-19.

The CDR3 DNA reads TGTGCTTCTCTGAAGGGGTTTAATTCACCCCTCCACTTT. Encoded protein: CASLKGFNSPLHF. V gene TRBV12-5 combines with J gene TRBJ1-6; perhaps TRBD1 as D (5 bases). From germline, CDR1 is LGHNT and CDR2 FRNRAP. The V end was cut by 11 bases, the J end by 6 bases, with 14 bases between. There are 13 residues in the CDR3.

This sequence joins TRBV9 and TRBJ2-7; the D gene is possibly TRBD1 (6 bases). This CDR3 contains 16 residues. V was cut by 0 bases and J by 0 bases, with 13 bases left in between. CDR1 is SGDLS and CDR2 is YYNGEE in the germline V gene. The CDR3 DNA sequence: TGTGCCAGCAGCGTAGAGCAGGGGACCCCCTCCTACGAGCAGTACTTC. Its translation: CASSVEQGTPSYEQYF.

This chain joins TRBV3-1 (or the pseudogene TRBV3-2) and TRBJ2-7; perhaps TRBD1 as D (5 bases). CDR3 length: 13 residues. Trimming pared 1 base from V and 6 bases from J, leaving 10 bases between. Looked up from germline, CDR1 is LGHDT and CDR2 is YNNKEL (reference sequence). This CDR3 reads CASSQAERGEQYF. The CDR3 DNA follows: TGTGCCAGCAGCCAAGCCGAAAGGGGCGAGCAGTACTTC.

The gene calls are TRBV7-2 and TRBJ2-5, with 9 bases identical to TRBD1. The CDR3 totals 14 residues. V shed 5 bases and J 9 bases; nucleotides not matched to a gene: 10. Per the germline V gene, CDR1 is SGHTA and CDR2 is FQGNSA. CDR3 coding DNA: TGTGCCAGCAGCCCCGGACAGGGGAAAGTATCCCAGTACTTC. Translating it yields CASSPGQGKVSQYF.

V usage is TRBV7-2 and J usage is TRBJ2-3, with D perhaps TRBD1 (5 bases). Germline CDR1 SGHTA, CDR2 FQGNSA. Trimming shortened V by 1 base and J by 1 base, and 12 bases separated the two germline ends. This CDR3 region has 16 residues. The CDR3 DNA reads TGTGCCAGCAGCTTAGATGGCTTAGGGGGCACAGATACGCAGTATTTT. It is translated as CASSLDGLGGTDTQYF.

The V and J genes are TRBV6-5 and TRBJ1-4; TRBD1 might be the D (5 bases). The CDR3 sequence is 14 residues long. From germline, CDR1 is MNHEY and CDR2 SVGAGI. Trimming removed 6 bases at V and 10 bases at J, with 18 bases between. This CDR3 is CASRPPGGLGKLFF. The CDR3 bases are TGTGCCAGCAGGCCCCCCGGGGGTCTAGGAAAACTGTTTTTT.

This rearrangement joins TRBV18 to TRBJ1-1; 9 bases line up with TRBD1. The J segment lost 5 bases and the V segment lost 3 bases, leaving 10 bases of the junction unmatched. The length of the CDR3 is 16 residues. The germline V gene has CDR1 KGHSH and CDR2 LQKENI. CDR3 DNA sequence: TGTGCCAGCTCACCTGGGACAGGGATAAGAGAAACTGAAGCTTTCTTT. It codes for CASSPGTGIRETEAFF.

The chain recombines TRBV7-6 with TRBJ2-1; the match to TRBD2 covers 8 bases. The V segment lost 6 bases and the J segment 9 bases; nucleotides outside the gene matches: 4. This CDR3 has 12 amino acids. Germline loops: CDR1 SGHVS, CDR2 FNYEAQ. Here the CDR3 DNA reads TGTGCCAGCAGTACGGGGGGGGCTGAGCAGTTCTTC. Translated: CASSTGGAEQFF. Based on the CDR3 plus reference TRBV7-6 and TRBJ2-1, the full variable domain is GAGVSQSPRYKVTKRGQDVALRCDPISGHVSLYWYRQALGQGPEFLTYFNYEAQQDKSGLPNDRFSAERPEGSISTLTIQRTEQRDSAMYRCASSTGGAEQFFGPGTRLTVL.

The V and J genes are TRBV4-1 and TRBJ1-2; 8 nucleotides match TRBD1. Germline V gene sequence: CDR1 MGHRA, CDR2 YSYEKL. J lost 6 bases, V lost 4 bases, and 16 bases had no gene match. This CDR3 spans 17 amino acids. This chain's CDR3 is CASSPLGLQGASDGYTF. The CDR3 DNA follows: TGCGCCAGCAGCCCCCTTGGATTGCAGGGGGCGTCCGATGGCTACACCTTC.

The chain joins TRBV27 to TRBJ2-7, with D perhaps TRBD1 (5 bases). V was trimmed by 3 bases and J by 2 bases, leaving 14 bases between them. The CDR3 loop spans 15 amino acids. The germline CDR1 and CDR2 sequences are MNHEY and SMNVEV (reference sequence). The CDR3 coding sequence is TGTGCCAGCAGTTTGAAGACAGCCTCACCCTACGAGCAGTACTTC. It yields the protein CASSLKTASPYEQYF.

The V gene is TRBV19, the J gene TRBJ1-5, with D possibly matching TRBD1 (6 bases). V was cut by 7 bases and J by 5 bases, with 12 bases left in between. Germline CDR1 reads LNHDA; CDR2 reads SQIVND (reference sequence). This CDR3 spans 13 amino acids. CDR3 sequence: CASNRDTYQPQHF. The DNA of the CDR3 is TGTGCCAGTAACCGGGACACCTATCAGCCCCAGCATTTT.

This clone has a single count. The chain recombines TRBV7-2 with TRBJ2-7, with 8 bases identical to TRBD2. The CDR3 is made up of 13 amino acids. Trimming at V came to 4 bases and at J to 4 bases, leaving 3 bases not matched to a gene. Germline CDR1 reads SGHTA; CDR2 reads FQGNSA. The CDR3 DNA reads TGTGCCAGCAGCTCGGGACTAGGGTACGAGCAGTACTTC. Protein: CASSSGLGYEQYF. The full variable domain, in which reference TRBV7-2 and TRBJ2-7 provide the parts outside the CDR3, is GAGVSQSPSNKVTEKGKDVELRCDPISGHTALYWYRQSLGQGLEFLIYFQGNSAPDKSGLPSDRFSAERTGGSVSTLTIQRTQQEDSAVYLCASSSGLGYEQYFGPGTRLTVT.

The V gene is TRBV24-1, the J gene TRBJ2-6; 7 nucleotides line up with TRBD2. CDR1 and CDR2 from the germline V gene are KGHDR and SFDVKD. Trimming at V came to 4 bases and at J to 3 bases, leaving 5 bases not matched to a gene. The CDR3 runs to 16 residues. The CDR3 DNA is TGTGCCACCAGTGAAGGTACTAGCGTTGGGGCCAACGTCCTGACTTTC. Its translation: CATSEGTSVGANVLTF.

In its sample, this clone was seen a few times. The chain recombines TRBV5-1 with TRBJ2-5; D is ambiguous. V was cut by 1 base and J by 4 bases, with 11 bases left in between. The CDR3 extends over 14 amino acids. Germline V gene lookup returns CDR1 SGHRS and CDR2 YFSETQ. The CDR3 protein is CASSLLASRETQYF. The CDR3 bases are TGCGCCAGCAGCTTGTTAGCCTCCAGAGAGACCCAGTACTTC. Full variable domain (remainder filled in from reference TRBV5-1 and TRBJ2-5): KAGVTQTPRYLIKTRGQQVTLSCSPISGHRSVSWYQQTPGQGLQFLFEYFSETQRNKGNFPGRFSGRQFSNSRSEMNVSTLELGDSALYLCASSLLASRETQYFGPGTRLLVL.

The chain uses TRBV19 and TRBJ2-3; 8 positions match TRBD2. The ends lost 8 bases at V and 2 bases at J; junction bases unmatched: 9. Germline-derived CDR1 and CDR2 are LNHDA and SQIVND (reference sequence). The CDR3 has 15 residues. CDR3 amino acids: CASQNRGGYTDTQYF. The CDR3 DNA reads TGTGCCAGTCAGAACCGCGGGGGGTACACAGATACGCAGTATTTT. The entire variable domain, with the rest obtained from reference TRBV19 and TRBJ2-3, is as follows: DGGITQSPKYLFRKEGQNVTLSCEQNLNHDAMYWYRQDPGQGLRLIYYSQIVNDFQKGDIAEGYSVSREKKESFPLTVTSAQKNPTAFYLCASQNRGGYTDTQYFGPGTRLTVL.

V gene TRBV3-1 (or the pseudogene TRBV3-2) combines with J gene TRBJ1-3; no clear D. Trimming removed 0 bases from V and 0 bases from J, with 9 bases in between. Germline V gene sequence: CDR1 LGHDT, CDR2 YNNKEL (reference sequence). This CDR3 is 16 amino acids long. DNA of the CDR3: TGTGCCAGCAGCCAAGAGGTTCAGTTCTCTGGAAACACCATATATTTT. Translation gives CASSQEVQFSGNTIYF.

The chain recombines TRBV6-4 with TRBJ2-7; D perhaps matches TRBD1 (5 bases). The CDR3 runs 11 residues. Germline CDR1 is MRHNA and CDR2 is SNTAGT. Between the trimmed V and J ends, which lost 8 bases and 5 bases, there was a span of 10 bases. The CDR3 region has the DNA TGTGCCAGCCGACAGCTCCACGAGCAGTACTTC. Its translation is CASRQLHEQYF.